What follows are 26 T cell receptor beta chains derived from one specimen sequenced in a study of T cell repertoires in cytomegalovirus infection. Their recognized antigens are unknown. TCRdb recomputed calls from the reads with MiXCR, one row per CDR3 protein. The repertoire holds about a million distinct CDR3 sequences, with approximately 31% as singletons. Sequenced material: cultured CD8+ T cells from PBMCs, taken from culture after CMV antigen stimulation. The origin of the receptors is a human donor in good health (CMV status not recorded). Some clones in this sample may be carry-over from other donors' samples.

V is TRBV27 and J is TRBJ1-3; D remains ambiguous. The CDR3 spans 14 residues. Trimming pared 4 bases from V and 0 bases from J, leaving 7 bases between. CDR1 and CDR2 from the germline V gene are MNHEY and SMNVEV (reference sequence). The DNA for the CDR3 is TGTGCCAGCAGTTACGGGAGCTCTGGAAACACCATATATTTT. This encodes CASSYGSSGNTIYF.

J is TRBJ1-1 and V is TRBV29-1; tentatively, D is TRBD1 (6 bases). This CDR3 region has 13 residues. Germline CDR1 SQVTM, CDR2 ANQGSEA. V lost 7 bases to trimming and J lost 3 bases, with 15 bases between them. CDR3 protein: CSAQQGGDTEAFF. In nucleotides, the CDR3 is TGCAGCGCCCAACAGGGAGGAGACACTGAAGCTTTCTTT.

The CDR3 is CASSPGPTSYEQYF. In DNA form, the CDR3 reads TGTGCCAGCAGCCCAGGACCGACGTCCTACGAGCAGTACTTC. V usage is TRBV11-2 and J usage is TRBJ2-7; D gene ambiguous. Trimming left V 5 bases short and J 1 base short, with 12 bases between. CDR3 length: 14 amino acids. The V gene's germline CDR1 is SGHAT and CDR2 FQNNGV.

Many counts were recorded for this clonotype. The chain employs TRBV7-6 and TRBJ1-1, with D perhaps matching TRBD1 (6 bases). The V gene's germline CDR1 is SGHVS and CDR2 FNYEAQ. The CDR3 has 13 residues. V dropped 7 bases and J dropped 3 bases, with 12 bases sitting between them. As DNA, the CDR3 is TGTGCCAGCACCTCAGGGGATTACACTGAAGCTTTCTTT. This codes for CASTSGDYTEAFF. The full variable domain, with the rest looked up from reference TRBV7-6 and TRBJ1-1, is GAGVSQSPRYKVTKRGQDVALRCDPISGHVSLYWYRQALGQGPEFLTYFNYEAQQDKSGLPNDRFSAERPEGSISTLTIQRTEQRDSAMYRCASTSGDYTEAFFGQGTRLTVV.

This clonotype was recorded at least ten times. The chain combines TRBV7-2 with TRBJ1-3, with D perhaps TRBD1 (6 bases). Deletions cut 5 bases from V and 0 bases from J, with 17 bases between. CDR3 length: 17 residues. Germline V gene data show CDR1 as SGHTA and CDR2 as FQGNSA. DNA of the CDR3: TGTGCCAGCAGCGTCCCGGGACACCCCGGCTCTGGAAACACCATATATTTT. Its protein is CASSVPGHPGSGNTIYF.

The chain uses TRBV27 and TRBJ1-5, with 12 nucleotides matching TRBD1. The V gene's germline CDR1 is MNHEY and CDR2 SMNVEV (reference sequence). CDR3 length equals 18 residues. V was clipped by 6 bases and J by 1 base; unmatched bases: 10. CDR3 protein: CASSSGTGGFLSNQPQHF. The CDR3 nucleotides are TGTGCCAGCAGCTCCGGGACAGGGGGCTTTCTCAGCAATCAGCCCCAGCATTTT.

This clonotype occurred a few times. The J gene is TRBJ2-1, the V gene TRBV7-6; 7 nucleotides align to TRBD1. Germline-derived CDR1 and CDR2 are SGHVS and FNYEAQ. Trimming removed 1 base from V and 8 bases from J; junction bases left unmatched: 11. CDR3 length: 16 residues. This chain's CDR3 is CASSLGQTRGLDEQFF. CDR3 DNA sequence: TGTGCCAGCAGCTTAGGTCAGACGAGGGGGCTGGATGAGCAGTTCTTC.

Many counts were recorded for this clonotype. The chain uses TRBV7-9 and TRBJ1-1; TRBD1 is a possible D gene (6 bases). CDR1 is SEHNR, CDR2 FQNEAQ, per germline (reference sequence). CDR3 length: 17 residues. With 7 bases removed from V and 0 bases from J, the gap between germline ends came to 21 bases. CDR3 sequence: CASNELGGERMNTEAFF. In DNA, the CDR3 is TGTGCCAGCAACGAGTTAGGGGGGGAAAGAATGAACACTGAAGCTTTCTTT.

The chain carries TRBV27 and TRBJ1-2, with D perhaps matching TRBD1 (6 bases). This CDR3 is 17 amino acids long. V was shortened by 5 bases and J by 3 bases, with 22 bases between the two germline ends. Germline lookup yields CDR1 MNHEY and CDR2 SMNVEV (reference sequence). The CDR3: CASSQLPPGHLYYGYTF. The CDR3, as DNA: TGTGCCAGCAGTCAGCTCCCCCCGGGACACCTATACTATGGCTACACCTTC.

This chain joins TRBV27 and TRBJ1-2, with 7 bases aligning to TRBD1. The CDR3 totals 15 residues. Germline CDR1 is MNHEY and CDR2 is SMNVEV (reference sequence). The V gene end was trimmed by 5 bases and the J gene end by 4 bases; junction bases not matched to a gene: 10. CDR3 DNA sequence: TGTGCCAGCAGTCTAAGGACAGGTGGATTCTATGGCTACACCTTC. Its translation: CASSLRTGGFYGYTF.

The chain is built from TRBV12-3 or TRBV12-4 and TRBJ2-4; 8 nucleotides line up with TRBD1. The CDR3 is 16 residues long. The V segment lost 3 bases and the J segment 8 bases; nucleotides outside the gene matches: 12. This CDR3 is CASSLNPRDRTDIQYF. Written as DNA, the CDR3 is TGTGCCAGCAGTTTGAACCCCCGGGACAGGACTGACATTCAGTACTTC.

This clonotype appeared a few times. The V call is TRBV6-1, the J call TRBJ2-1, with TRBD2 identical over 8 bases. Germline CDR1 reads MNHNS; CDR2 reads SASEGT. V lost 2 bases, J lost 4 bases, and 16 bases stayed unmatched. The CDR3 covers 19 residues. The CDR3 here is CASSEKGLSRGGVYNEQFF. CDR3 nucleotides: TGTGCCAGCAGTGAAAAAGGTCTAAGCCGGGGGGGCGTTTACAATGAGCAGTTCTTC.

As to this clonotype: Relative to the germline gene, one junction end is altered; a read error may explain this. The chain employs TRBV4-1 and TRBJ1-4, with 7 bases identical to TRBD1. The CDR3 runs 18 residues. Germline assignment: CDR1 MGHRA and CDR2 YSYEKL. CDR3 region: CASSRDIGSGQVNEKLFF. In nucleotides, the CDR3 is TGCGCCAGTAGCCGAGATATCGGTTCCGGACAGGTTAATGAAAAACTGTTTTTT.

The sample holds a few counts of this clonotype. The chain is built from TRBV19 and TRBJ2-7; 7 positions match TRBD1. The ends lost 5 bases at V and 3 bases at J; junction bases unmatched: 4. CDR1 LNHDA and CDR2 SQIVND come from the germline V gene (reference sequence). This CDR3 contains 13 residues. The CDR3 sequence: CASSRTGYYEQYF. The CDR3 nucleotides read TGTGCCAGTAGTCGGACAGGTTACTACGAGCAGTACTTC. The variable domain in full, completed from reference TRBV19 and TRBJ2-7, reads DGGITQSPKYLFRKEGQNVTLSCEQNLNHDAMYWYRQDPGQGLRLIYYSQIVNDFQKGDIAEGYSVSREKKESFPLTVTSAQKNPTAFYLCASSRTGYYEQYFGPGTRLTVT.

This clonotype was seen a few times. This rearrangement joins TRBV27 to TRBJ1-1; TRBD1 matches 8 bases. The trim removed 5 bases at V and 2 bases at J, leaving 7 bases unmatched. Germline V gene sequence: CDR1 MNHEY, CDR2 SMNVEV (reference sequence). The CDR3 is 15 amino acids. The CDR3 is CASSPRTGHNTEAFF. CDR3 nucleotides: TGTGCCAGCAGTCCCAGGACAGGGCACAACACTGAAGCTTTCTTT.

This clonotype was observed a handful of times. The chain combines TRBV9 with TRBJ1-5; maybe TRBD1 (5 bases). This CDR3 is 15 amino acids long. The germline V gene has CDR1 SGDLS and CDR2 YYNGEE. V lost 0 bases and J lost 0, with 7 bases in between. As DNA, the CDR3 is TGTGCCAGCAGCGTAGCGGGGGGTAGCAATCAGCCCCAGCATTTT. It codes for CASSVAGGSNQPQHF.

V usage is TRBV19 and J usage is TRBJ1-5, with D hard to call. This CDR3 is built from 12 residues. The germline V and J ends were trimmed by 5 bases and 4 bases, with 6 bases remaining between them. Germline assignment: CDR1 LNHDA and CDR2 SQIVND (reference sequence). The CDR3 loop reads CASSHINQPQHF. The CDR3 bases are TGTGCCAGTAGTCATATTAATCAGCCCCAGCATTTT.

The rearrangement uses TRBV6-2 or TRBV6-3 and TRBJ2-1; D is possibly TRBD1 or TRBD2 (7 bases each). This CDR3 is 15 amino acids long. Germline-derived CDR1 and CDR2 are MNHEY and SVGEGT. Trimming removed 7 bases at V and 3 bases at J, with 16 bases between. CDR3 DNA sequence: TGTGCCAGCAACCAGGGGGGGCAGATCTACAATGAGCAGTTCTTC. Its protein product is CASNQGGQIYNEQFF.

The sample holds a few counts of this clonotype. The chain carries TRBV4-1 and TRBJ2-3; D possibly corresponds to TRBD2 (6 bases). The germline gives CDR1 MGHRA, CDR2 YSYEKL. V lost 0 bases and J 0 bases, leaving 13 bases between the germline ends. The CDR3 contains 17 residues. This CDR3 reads CASSQEGSGESTDTQYF. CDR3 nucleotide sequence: TGCGCCAGCAGCCAAGAAGGGTCGGGGGAGAGCACAGATACGCAGTATTTT.

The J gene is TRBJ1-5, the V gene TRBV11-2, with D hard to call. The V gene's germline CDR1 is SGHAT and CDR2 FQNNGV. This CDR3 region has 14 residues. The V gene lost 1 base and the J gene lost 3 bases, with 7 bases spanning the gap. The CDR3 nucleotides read TGTGCCAGCAGCTTAGGGTTATACAATCAGCCCCAGCATTTT. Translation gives CASSLGLYNQPQHF.

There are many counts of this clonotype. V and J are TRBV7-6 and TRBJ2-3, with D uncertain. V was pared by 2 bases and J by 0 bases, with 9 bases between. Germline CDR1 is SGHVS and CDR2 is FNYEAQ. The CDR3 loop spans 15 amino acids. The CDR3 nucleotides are TGTGCCAGCAGCTTAAGATTTTCTAGCACAGATACGCAGTATTTT. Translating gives CASSLRFSSTDTQYF.

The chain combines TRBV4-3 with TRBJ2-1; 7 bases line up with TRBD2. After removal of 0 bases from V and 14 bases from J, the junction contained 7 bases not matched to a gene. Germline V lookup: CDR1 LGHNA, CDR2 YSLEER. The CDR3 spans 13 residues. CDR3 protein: CASSQDWVGGEFF. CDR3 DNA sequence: TGCGCCAGCAGCCAAGATTGGGTTGGGGGGGAGTTCTTC.

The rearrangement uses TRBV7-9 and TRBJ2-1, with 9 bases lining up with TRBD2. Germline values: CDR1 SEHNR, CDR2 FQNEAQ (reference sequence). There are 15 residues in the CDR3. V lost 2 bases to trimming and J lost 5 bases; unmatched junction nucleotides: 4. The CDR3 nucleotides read TGTGCCAGCAGCTTACAGCGGGGGGAAGACAATGAGCAGTTCTTC. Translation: CASSLQRGEDNEQFF.

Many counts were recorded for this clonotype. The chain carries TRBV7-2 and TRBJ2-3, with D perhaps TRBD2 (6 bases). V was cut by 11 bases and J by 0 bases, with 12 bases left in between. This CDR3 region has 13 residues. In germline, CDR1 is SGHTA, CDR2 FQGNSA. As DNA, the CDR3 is TGTGCCCACATGGAGGGAAGCACAGATACGCAGTATTTT. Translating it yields CAHMEGSTDTQYF. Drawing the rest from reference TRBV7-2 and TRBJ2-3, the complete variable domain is GAGVSQSPSNKVTEKGKDVELRCDPISGHTALYWYRQSLGQGLEFLIYFQGNSAPDKSGLPSDRFSAERTGGSVSTLTIQRTQQEDSAVYLCAHMEGSTDTQYFGPGTRLTVL.

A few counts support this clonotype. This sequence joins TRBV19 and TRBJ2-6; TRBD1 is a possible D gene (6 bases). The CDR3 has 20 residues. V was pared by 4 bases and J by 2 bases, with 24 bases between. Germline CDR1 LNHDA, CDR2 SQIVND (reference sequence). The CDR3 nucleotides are TGTGCCAGTAGTACTCACCTACGGACAGACATTTTCACTGGGGCCAACGTCCTGACTTTC. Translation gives CASSTHLRTDIFTGANVLTF. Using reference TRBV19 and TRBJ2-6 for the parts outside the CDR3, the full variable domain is DGGITQSPKYLFRKEGQNVTLSCEQNLNHDAMYWYRQDPGQGLRLIYYSQIVNDFQKGDIAEGYSVSREKKESFPLTVTSAQKNPTAFYLCASSTHLRTDIFTGANVLTFGAGSRLTVL.

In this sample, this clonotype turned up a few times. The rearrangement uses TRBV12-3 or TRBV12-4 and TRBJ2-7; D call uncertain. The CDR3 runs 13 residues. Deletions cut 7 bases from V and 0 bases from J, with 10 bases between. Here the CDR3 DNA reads TGTGCCAGCATGGGTCGAGACTCCTACGAGCAGTACTTC. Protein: CASMGRDSYEQYF.